This entry lists 16 T cell receptor beta chains sequenced from one sample in a study of blood T cell repertoires in COVID-19. Repertoires were generated with immunoSEQ multiplex PCR, while TCRdb's copy carries only in-frame clones and drops some. In the table there are just over 300,000 clones, 85% to 90% of which are singletons. Sequencing used PBMCs or T cells enriched from blood (not recorded which). The receptors come from a man aged 25-45 years who had recovered from COVID-19.

The rearrangement joins TRBV11-3 to TRBJ2-7; 9 bases line up with TRBD2. The CDR3 is 16 residues long. The V segment lost 3 bases and the J segment 6 bases; nucleotides outside the gene matches: 12. Germline V gene lookup returns CDR1 SGHNT and CDR2 YENEEA. CDR3 nucleotides: TGTGCCAGCAGCTTCGTGACTGGCGGGGGGGGGTTCGAGCAGTACTTC. Translated: CASSFVTGGGGFEQYF.

The chain uses TRBV3-1 (or the pseudogene TRBV3-2) and TRBJ2-3, with a tentative D call TRBD2 (5 bases). The CDR3 runs to 15 residues. From germline, CDR1 is LGHDT and CDR2 YNNKEL (reference sequence). The germline V and J ends were trimmed by 8 bases and 0 bases, with 15 bases remaining between them. The chain's CDR3 is CASAQTKSSTDTQYF. CDR3 in DNA: TGTGCCAGCGCCCAGACTAAATCGAGCACAGATACGCAGTATTTT.

The chain combines TRBV11-2 with TRBJ1-4; D not resolved. Germline V gene sequence: CDR1 SGHAT, CDR2 FQNNGV. Trimming took 3 bases from V and 8 from J, leaving 10 bases between them. CDR3 length equals 13 residues. Here the CDR3 reads CASSLAAQEKLFF. The CDR3 region has the DNA TGTGCCAGCAGCTTGGCAGCGCAGGAAAAACTGTTTTTT.

This clone was found a few times. The J gene is TRBJ2-7, the V gene TRBV7-9, with TRBD1 matching 8 bases. CDR1 SEHNR and CDR2 FQNEAQ come from the germline V gene (reference sequence). There are 13 residues in the CDR3. The J segment lost 4 bases and the V segment lost 4 bases, leaving 3 bases of the junction unmatched. The DNA for the CDR3 is TGTGCCAGCAGCTCAGGGGGCTGGTACGAGCAGTACTTC. Amino acid sequence: CASSSGGWYEQYF.

This chain joins TRBV19 and TRBJ1-5; 9 nucleotides line up with TRBD1. The CDR3 runs 16 residues. Germline lookup yields CDR1 LNHDA and CDR2 SQIVND (reference sequence). V lost 5 bases to trimming and J lost 3 bases; unmatched junction nucleotides: 8. CDR3 DNA: TGTGCCAGTAGTTTTCCGGGACAGGGTTTCAATCAGCCCCAGCATTTT. Translation: CASSFPGQGFNQPQHF.

The rearrangement joins TRBV19 to TRBJ2-1, with 7 bases aligning to TRBD2. J was trimmed by 1 base and V by 3 bases; bases with no gene match: 0. The germline V gene encodes CDR1 LNHDA and CDR2 SQIVND (reference sequence). This CDR3 region has 14 residues. The CDR3 sequence is CASSIGGSYNEQFF. CDR3 bases: TGTGCCAGTAGTATCGGGGGGTCCTACAATGAGCAGTTCTTC.

The DNA of the CDR3 is TGTGCCAGCAGTTTAATTGGGACAAGACGCTACGAGCAGTACTTC. Translated, it gives CASSLIGTRRYEQYF. The chain has TRBV27 and TRBJ2-7, with a possible D match to TRBD1 (6 bases). This CDR3 has 15 residues. Germline V gives CDR1 MNHEY, CDR2 SMNVEV (reference sequence). Trimming removed 2 bases at V and 3 bases at J, with 14 bases between.

CDR3 sequence (DNA): TGTGCCAGCTCACAATATGGACAGGGGAACTCTGGGGCCAACGTCCTGACTTTC. Its translation is CASSQYGQGNSGANVLTF. The chain recombines TRBV18 with TRBJ2-6; TRBD1 matches 9 bases. Germline V CDR1 and CDR2: KGHSH, LQKENI. CDR3 size: 18 residues. V was clipped by 4 bases and J by 0 bases; unmatched bases: 7.

This chain joins TRBV9 and TRBJ2-7, with 7 nucleotides matching TRBD1. The ends lost 3 bases at V and 6 bases at J; junction bases unmatched: 9. Germline CDR1 SGDLS, CDR2 YYNGEE. CDR3 length: 14 residues. Here the CDR3 reads CASSAGNDRAEQYF. The CDR3, as DNA: TGTGCCAGCAGCGCGGGCAATGACAGGGCCGAGCAGTACTTC.

This chain connects TRBV6-5 to TRBJ2-5, with D possibly being TRBD2 (7 bases). With 0 bases removed from V and 5 bases from J, the gap between germline ends came to 10 bases. The CDR3 has 14 residues. Germline CDR1 MNHEY, CDR2 SVGAGI. CDR3: CASSYSGGHETQYF. The CDR3 coding sequence is TGTGCCAGCAGTTACTCGGGGGGGCACGAGACCCAGTACTTC.

As regards this clone: At one of its ends the junction is not consistent with the germline gene, which may arise from a read error. CDR3 protein: CASTLATGLPNIYF. The CDR3 DNA follows: TGTGCCAGCACCTTGGCGACAGGACTCCCCAATATATATTTT. The chain links TRBV5-5 to TRBJ1-3, with D possibly matching TRBD1 (6 bases). The CDR3 sequence is 14 residues long. CDR1 and CDR2 (germline): SGHKS, YYEKEE (reference sequence). Together with reference TRBV5-5 and TRBJ1-3, the CDR3 gives the full variable domain: DAGVTQSPTHLIKTRGQQVTLRCSPISGHKSVSWYQQVLGQGPQFIFQYYEKEERGRGNFPDRFSARQFPNYSSELNVNALLLGDSALYLCASTLATGLPNIYFGEGSWLTVV.

This chain joins TRBV11-2 and TRBJ2-7, with 8 bases lining up with TRBD2. Trimming took 2 bases from V and 0 from J; bases not matched to a gene: 3. Germline V gene lookup returns CDR1 SGHAT and CDR2 FQNNGV. The CDR3 is made up of 15 amino acids. The CDR3 loop reads CASSLISGGSYEQYF. CDR3 DNA sequence: TGTGCCAGCAGCTTAATCAGCGGGGGCTCCTACGAGCAGTACTTC.

This sequence joins TRBV28 and TRBJ1-2, with TRBD1 identical over 12 bases. The V segment lost 9 bases and the J segment 5 bases; nucleotides outside the gene matches: 16. CDR1 and CDR2 from the germline V gene are MDHEN and SYDVKM. The CDR3 spans 17 residues. CDR3 region: CASTAVGTGGLKYGYTF. The CDR3 DNA follows: TGTGCCAGTACTGCAGTCGGGACAGGGGGCTTAAAGTATGGCTACACCTTC.

The chain joins TRBV9 to TRBJ1-6; 9 bases agree with TRBD1. The CDR3 has 15 amino acids. With 3 bases clipped from V and 9 bases from J, the junction kept 7 bases outside the gene matches. Germline CDR1 reads SGDLS; CDR2 reads YYNGEE. The CDR3 region is CASSARTGVSSPLHF. The CDR3 DNA sequence: TGTGCCAGCAGCGCAAGGACAGGGGTGAGTTCACCCCTCCACTTT.

Turning to this clone: The identical CDR3 is also encoded by other nucleotide sequences in the sample. For the CDR3, the DNA is TGCGCCAGCAGCCTAGGTGGGTACCAAGAGACCCAGTACTTC. The encoded protein is CASSLGGYQETQYF. The chain links TRBV5-1 to TRBJ2-5; D is undetermined. Trimming shortened V by 4 bases and J by 0 bases, and 10 bases separated the two germline ends. CDR1 is SGHRS and CDR2 is YFSETQ in the germline V gene. This CDR3 has 14 amino acids.

The rearrangement links TRBV10-1 to TRBJ1-2, with TRBD1 matching over 8 bases. The CDR3 totals 15 residues. Unmatched junction bases numbered 9, after V lost 6 bases and J lost 3 bases. CDR1 and CDR2 (germline): WNHNN, SYGVQD (reference sequence). The CDR3 spells CASSDRQGADYGYTF. CDR3 sequence (DNA): TGCGCCAGCAGCGATCGTCAGGGGGCTGACTATGGCTACACCTTC.